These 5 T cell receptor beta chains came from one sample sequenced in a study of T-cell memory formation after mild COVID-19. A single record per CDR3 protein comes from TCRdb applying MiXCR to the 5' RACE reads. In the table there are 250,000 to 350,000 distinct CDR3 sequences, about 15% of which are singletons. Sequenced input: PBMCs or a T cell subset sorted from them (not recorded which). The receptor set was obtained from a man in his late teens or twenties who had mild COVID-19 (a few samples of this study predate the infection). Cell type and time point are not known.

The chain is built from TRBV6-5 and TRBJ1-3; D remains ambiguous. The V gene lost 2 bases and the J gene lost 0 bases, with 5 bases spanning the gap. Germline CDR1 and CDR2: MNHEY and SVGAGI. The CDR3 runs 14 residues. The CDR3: CASSYGSSGNTIYF. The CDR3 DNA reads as TGTGCCAGCAGTTACGGCAGCTCTGGAAACACCATATATTTT.

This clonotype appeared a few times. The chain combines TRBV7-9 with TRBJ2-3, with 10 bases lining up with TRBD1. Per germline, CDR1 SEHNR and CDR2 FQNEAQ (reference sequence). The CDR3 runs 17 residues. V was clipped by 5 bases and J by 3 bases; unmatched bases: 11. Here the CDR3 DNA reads TGTGCCAGCAGCCCAACGCCCGACAGGGGGCAGACAGATACGCAGTATTTT. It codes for CASSPTPDRGQTDTQYF.

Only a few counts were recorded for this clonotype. The DNA of the CDR3 is TGTGCCAGCAGTGGCCGGGACAGAAGAGATGGCTACACCTTC. Translating gives CASSGRDRRDGYTF. The chain employs TRBV6-6 and TRBJ1-2; 7 bases are a match to TRBD1. Germline assignment: CDR1 MNHNY and CDR2 SVGAGI (reference sequence). The ends lost 5 bases at V and 6 bases at J; junction bases unmatched: 9. The CDR3 totals 14 residues.

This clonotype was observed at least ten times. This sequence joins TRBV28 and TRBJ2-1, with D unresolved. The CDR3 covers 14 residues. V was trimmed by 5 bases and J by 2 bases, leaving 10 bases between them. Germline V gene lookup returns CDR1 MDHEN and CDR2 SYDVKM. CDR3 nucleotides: TGTGCCAGCAGTCTACAAGGGACCTACAATGAGCAGTTCTTC. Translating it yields CASSLQGTYNEQFF.

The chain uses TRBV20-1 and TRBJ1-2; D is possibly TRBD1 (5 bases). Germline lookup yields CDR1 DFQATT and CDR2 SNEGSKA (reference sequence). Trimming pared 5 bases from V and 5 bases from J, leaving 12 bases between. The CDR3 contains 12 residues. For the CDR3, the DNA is TGCAGTGCTGTATACGGGACTTATGGCTACACCTTC. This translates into CSAVYGTYGYTF.